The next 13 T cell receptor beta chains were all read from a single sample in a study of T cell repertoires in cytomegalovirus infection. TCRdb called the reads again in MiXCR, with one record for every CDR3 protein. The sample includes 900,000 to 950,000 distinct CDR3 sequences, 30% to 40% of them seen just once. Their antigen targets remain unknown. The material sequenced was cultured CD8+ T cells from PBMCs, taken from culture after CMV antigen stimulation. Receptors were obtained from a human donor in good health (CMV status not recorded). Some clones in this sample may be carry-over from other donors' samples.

This CDR3 reads CASIIGLAGGQAFF. The CDR3 region has the DNA TGTGCCAGCATCATTGGCCTAGCGGGCGGACAAGCTTTCTTT. J is TRBJ1-1 and V is TRBV6-5; the D is unclear. V dropped 7 bases and J dropped 9 bases, with 21 bases sitting between them. This CDR3 contains 14 residues. Germline values: CDR1 MNHEY, CDR2 SVGAGI.

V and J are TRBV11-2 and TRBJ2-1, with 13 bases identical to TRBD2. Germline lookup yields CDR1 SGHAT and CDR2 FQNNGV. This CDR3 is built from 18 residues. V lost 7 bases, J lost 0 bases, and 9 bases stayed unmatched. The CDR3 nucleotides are TGTGCCAGCACCGGTGGGGGACTAGCGGGGTACTCCTACAATGAGCAGTTCTTC. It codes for CASTGGGLAGYSYNEQFF.

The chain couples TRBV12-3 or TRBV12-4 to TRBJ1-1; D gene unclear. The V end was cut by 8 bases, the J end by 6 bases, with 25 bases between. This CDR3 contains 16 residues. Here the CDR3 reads CASSSWPKDPRAEAFF. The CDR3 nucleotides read TGTGCCAGCTCTTCCTGGCCTAAGGATCCGCGGGCTGAAGCTTTCTTT.

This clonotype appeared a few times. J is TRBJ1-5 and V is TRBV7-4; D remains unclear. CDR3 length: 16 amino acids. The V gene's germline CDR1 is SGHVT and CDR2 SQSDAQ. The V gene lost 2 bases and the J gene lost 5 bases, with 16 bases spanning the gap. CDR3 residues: CASSLSWAGGYQPQHF. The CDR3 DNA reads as TGTGCCAGCAGCTTATCCTGGGCCGGAGGGTATCAGCCCCAGCATTTT.

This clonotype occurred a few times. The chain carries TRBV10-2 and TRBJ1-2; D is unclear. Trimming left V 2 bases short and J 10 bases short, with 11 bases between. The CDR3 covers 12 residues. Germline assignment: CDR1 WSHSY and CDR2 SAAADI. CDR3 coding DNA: TGCGCCAGCAGTGAGGGTCGGCTAGACTACACCTTC. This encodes CASSEGRLDYTF.

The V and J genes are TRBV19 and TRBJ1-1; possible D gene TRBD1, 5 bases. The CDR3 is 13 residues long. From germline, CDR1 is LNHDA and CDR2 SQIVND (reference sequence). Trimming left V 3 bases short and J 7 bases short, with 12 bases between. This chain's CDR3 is CASSMGQTFEAFF. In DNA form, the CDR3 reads TGTGCCAGTAGTATGGGGCAGACTTTTGAAGCTTTCTTT.

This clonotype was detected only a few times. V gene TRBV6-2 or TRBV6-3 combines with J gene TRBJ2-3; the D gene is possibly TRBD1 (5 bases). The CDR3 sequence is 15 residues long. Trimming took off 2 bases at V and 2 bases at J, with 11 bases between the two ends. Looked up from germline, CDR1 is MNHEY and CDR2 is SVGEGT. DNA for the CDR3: TGTGCCAGCAGTTACCGGGTAGGGGACACAGATACGCAGTATTTT. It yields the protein CASSYRVGDTDTQYF.

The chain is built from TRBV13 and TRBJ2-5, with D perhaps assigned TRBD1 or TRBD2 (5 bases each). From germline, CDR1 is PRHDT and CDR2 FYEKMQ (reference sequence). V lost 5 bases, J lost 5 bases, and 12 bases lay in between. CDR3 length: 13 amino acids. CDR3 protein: CASSLWGSETQYF. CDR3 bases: TGTGCCAGCAGCCTTTGGGGGTCGGAGACCCAGTACTTC.

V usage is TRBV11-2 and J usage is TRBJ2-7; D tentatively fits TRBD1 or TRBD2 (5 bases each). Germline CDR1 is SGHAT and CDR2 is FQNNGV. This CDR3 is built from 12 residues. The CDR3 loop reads CASSSSGRERYV. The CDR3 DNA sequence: TGTGCCAGCAGCTCTTCGGGCAGGGAGCGGTACGTC.

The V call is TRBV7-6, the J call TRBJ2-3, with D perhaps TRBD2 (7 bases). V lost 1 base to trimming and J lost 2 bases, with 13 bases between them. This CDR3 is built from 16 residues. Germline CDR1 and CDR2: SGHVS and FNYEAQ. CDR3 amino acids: CASSLGGGGHTDTQYF. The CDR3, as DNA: TGTGCCAGCAGCTTAGGGGGGGGGGGACACACAGATACGCAGTATTTT.

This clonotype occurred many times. As DNA, the CDR3 is TGTGCCAGCAGCTCCGAGAGAAGCTCCTACAATGAGCAGTTCTTC. Translated, it gives CASSSERSSYNEQFF. The chain couples TRBV7-6 to TRBJ2-1; D unclear. The CDR3 spans 15 residues. Trimming took off 4 bases at V and 0 bases at J, with 10 bases between the two ends. The germline CDR1 and CDR2 sequences are SGHVS and FNYEAQ.

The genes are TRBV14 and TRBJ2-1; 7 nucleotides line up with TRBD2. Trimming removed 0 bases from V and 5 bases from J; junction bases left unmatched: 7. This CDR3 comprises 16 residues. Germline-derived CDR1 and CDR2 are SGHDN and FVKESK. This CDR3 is CASSQERGLRDNEQFF. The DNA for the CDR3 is TGTGCCAGCAGCCAAGAAAGGGGACTACGGGACAATGAGCAGTTCTTC.

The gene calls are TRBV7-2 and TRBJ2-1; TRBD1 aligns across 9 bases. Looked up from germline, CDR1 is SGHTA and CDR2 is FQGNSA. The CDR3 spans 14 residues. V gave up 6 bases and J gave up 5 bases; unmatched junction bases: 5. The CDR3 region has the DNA TGTGCCAGCAGGGCCCGGGACAGGGACAATGAGCAGTTCTTC. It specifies CASRARDRDNEQFF. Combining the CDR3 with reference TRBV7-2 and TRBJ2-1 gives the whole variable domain GAGVSQSPSNKVTEKGKDVELRCDPISGHTALYWYRQSLGQGLEFLIYFQGNSAPDKSGLPSDRFSAERTGGSVSTLTIQRTQQEDSAVYLCASRARDRDNEQFFGPGTRLTVL.